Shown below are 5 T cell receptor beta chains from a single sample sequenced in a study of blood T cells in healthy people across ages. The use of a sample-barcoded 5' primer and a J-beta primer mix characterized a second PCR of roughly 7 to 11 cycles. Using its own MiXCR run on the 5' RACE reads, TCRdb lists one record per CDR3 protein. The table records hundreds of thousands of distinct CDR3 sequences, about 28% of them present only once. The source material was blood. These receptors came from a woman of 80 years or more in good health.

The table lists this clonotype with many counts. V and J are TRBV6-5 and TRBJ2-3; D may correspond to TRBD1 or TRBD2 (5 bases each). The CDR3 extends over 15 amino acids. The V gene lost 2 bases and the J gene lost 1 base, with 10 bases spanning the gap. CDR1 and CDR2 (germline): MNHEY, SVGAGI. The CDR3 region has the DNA TGTGCCAGCAGTTACCTCCTGGGGGGCACAGATACGCAGTATTTT. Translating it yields CASSYLLGGTDTQYF.

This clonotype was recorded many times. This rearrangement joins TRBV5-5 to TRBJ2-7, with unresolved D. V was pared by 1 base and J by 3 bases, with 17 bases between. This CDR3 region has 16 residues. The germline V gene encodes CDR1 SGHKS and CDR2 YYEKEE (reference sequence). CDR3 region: CASSLLAGPGGYEQYF. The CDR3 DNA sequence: TGTGCCAGCAGCTTGTTGGCCGGGCCCGGCGGCTACGAGCAGTACTTC.

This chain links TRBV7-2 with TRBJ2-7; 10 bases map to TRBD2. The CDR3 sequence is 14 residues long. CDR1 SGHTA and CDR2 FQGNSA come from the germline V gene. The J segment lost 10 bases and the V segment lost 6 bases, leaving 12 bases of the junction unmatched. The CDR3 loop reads CASRRGLAGEIQYF. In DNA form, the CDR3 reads TGTGCCAGCAGGAGGGGGCTAGCGGGGGAGATCCAGTACTTC.

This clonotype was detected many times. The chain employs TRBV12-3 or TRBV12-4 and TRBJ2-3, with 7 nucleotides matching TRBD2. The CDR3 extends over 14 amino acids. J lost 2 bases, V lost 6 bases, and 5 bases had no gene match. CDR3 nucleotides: TGTGCCAGCAGCGGGGGGACTTTCACAGATACGCAGTATTTT. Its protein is CASSGGTFTDTQYF.

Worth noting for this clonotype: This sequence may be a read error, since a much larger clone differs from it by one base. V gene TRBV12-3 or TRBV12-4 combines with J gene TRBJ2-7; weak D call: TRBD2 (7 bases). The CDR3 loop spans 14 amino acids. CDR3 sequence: CACSRGGSSGEQYF. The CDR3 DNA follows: TGTGCCTGCAGTAGGGGGGGTAGTTCGGGAGAGCAGTACTTC.